Presented here are 31 T cell receptor beta chains from one specimen sequenced in a study of identical twins. TCRdb reanalysed the 5' RACE reads using MiXCR and keeps one entry per CDR3 protein. The profile shows about 240,000 distinct CDR3 sequences, approximately 6.8% of them singletons. Separately, the same data were catalogued under a study of yellow fever vaccine responses in identical twins.

The sequenced sample consisted of CD8+ T cells sorted from blood. The receptors here all came from a young woman in good health.

This clonotype was found many times. The rearrangement uses TRBV7-9 and TRBJ2-1, with 9 bases identical to TRBD2. The germline V gene encodes CDR1 SEHNR and CDR2 FQNEAQ (reference sequence). The CDR3 totals 14 residues. With V trimmed by 5 bases and J by 10 bases, 9 bases remained unmatched. CDR3 sequence: CASSPGTSKGEQFF. CDR3 bases: TGTGCCAGCAGCCCCGGGACTAGCAAGGGCGAGCAGTTCTTC.

This clonotype was found many times. The chain carries TRBV5-6 and TRBJ1-2; the D is unclear. Trimming shortened V by 4 bases and J by 4 bases, and 17 bases separated the two germline ends. This CDR3 region has 15 residues. Germline CDR1 and CDR2: SGHDT and YYEEEE. As DNA, the CDR3 is TGTGCCAGCAGCGGCAGAACGGGTTCGGGCTATGGCTACACCTTC. Its translation: CASSGRTGSGYGYTF.

This clonotype was picked up many times. J is TRBJ2-7 and V is TRBV5-1; no reliable D call. From germline, CDR1 is SGHRS and CDR2 YFSETQ. The CDR3 contains 15 residues. Deletions cut 0 bases from V and 0 bases from J, with 10 bases between. Here the CDR3 DNA reads TGCGCCAGCAGCTTGGTTGGTTCGAGCTCCTACGAGCAGTACGTC. Translated: CASSLVGSSSYEQYV.

This clonotype has a count of ten or more. The chain uses TRBV7-8 and TRBJ2-5; unclear D gene. Germline V gene sequence: CDR1 SGHVS, CDR2 FQNEAQ. There are 15 residues in the CDR3. With 4 bases removed from V and 0 bases from J, the gap between germline ends came to 12 bases. CDR3 sequence reads: CASSSLFEYQETQYF. CDR3 nucleotides: TGTGCCAGCAGCTCGCTTTTTGAGTACCAAGAGACCCAGTACTTC.

This clonotype was counted only a few times. The chain joins TRBV7-9 to TRBJ2-1, with unresolved D. The CDR3 is 16 residues long. CDR1 is SEHNR and CDR2 is FQNEAQ in the germline V gene (reference sequence). The V end lost 5 bases, the J end lost 4 bases, and 18 bases lay between the germline ends. The CDR3 sequence: CASSPRRSSRYNEQFF. CDR3 coding DNA: TGTGCCAGCAGCCCTAGGCGGAGTAGTAGGTACAATGAGCAGTTCTTC.

The chain combines TRBV4-1 with TRBJ1-2; D gene unclear. Trimming took off 5 bases at V and 5 bases at J, with 12 bases between the two ends. CDR1 and CDR2 (germline): MGHRA, YSYEKL. This CDR3 has 13 amino acids. The DNA for the CDR3 is TGCGCCAGCAGCGAGACGGCAGAATATGGCTACACCTTC. It specifies CASSETAEYGYTF.

Here the CDR3 DNA reads TGTGCCAGCAGTTTTGCCGGGACAGGCTACGAGCAGTACTTC. As protein: CASSFAGTGYEQYF. The J gene is TRBJ2-7, the V gene TRBV28, with 8 nucleotides matching TRBD1. This CDR3 region has 14 residues. CDR1 is MDHEN and CDR2 is SYDVKM in the germline V gene. V was clipped by 3 bases and J by 3 bases; unmatched bases: 4. Looking up the rest from reference TRBV28 and TRBJ2-7 gives the full variable domain: DVKVTQSSRYLVKRTGEKVFLECVQDMDHENMFWYRQDPGLGLRLIYFSYDVKMKEKGDIPEGYSVSREKKERFSLILESASTNQTSMYLCASSFAGTGYEQYFGPGTRLTVT.

Ten or more counts support this clonotype. V and J are TRBV5-1 and TRBJ1-6; D might be TRBD1 (5 bases). The CDR3 loop spans 12 amino acids. Per germline, CDR1 SGHRS and CDR2 YFSETQ. The V end was cut by 4 bases, the J end by 10 bases, with 9 bases between. The CDR3 nucleotides read TGCGCCAGCAGCGCCGGGGGGTCACCCCTCCACTTT. This sequence encodes CASSAGGSPLHF.

This rearrangement joins TRBV20-1 to TRBJ1-6; D possibly corresponds to TRBD1 (5 bases). Germline V gives CDR1 DFQATT, CDR2 SNEGSKA (reference sequence). This CDR3 has 18 residues. Trimming took 4 bases from V and 0 from J, leaving 19 bases between them. CDR3 bases: TGCAGTGCTAAGACTGGAGGGACTTCAAGCTCCTATAATTCACCCCTCCACTTT. Translated, it gives CSAKTGGTSSSYNSPLHF.

This clonotype has only a few counts. The chain has TRBV5-1 and TRBJ2-1; 9 nucleotides align to TRBD1. Germline assignment: CDR1 SGHRS and CDR2 YFSETQ. The CDR3 totals 15 residues. With 5 bases clipped from V and 4 bases from J, the junction kept 7 bases outside the gene matches. The CDR3 region has the DNA TGCGCCAGCAGGGGGACAGGGAGCGCATACAATGAGCAGTTCTTC. Translated, it gives CASRGTGSAYNEQFF.

A few counts support this clonotype. This chain uses TRBV4-1 with TRBJ2-3; D gene ambiguous. V was cut by 0 bases and J by 1 base, with 8 bases left in between. The CDR3 sequence is 15 residues long. CDR1 and CDR2 (germline): MGHRA, YSYEKL. This CDR3 is CASSQENGGTDTQYF. CDR3 nucleotides: TGCGCCAGCAGCCAAGAAAACGGAGGCACAGATACGCAGTATTTT.

Ten or more counts support this clonotype. This rearrangement joins TRBV5-1 to TRBJ2-1; D is ambiguous. The CDR3 length is 14 residues. V was clipped by 0 bases and J by 5 bases, with 9 bases between them. Germline assignment: CDR1 SGHRS and CDR2 YFSETQ. CDR3 in amino acids: CASSLEGLNNEQFF. The CDR3 DNA reads TGCGCCAGCAGCTTGGAGGGCTTAAACAATGAGCAGTTCTTC.

This clonotype has ten or more counts. This chain links TRBV11-2 with TRBJ2-7; D ambiguous. The CDR3 runs to 12 residues. Germline V gene data show CDR1 as SGHAT and CDR2 as FQNNGV. V lost 3 bases and J 0 bases, leaving 3 bases between the germline ends. The CDR3, as DNA: TGTGCCAGCAGCTTCTCCTCCTACGAGCAGTACGTC. This translates into CASSFSSYEQYV.

The sample holds many counts of this clonotype. The chain is built from TRBV27 and TRBJ2-3, with D uncertain. The V and J ends lost 5 bases and 2 bases respectively, with 14 bases between them. The CDR3 runs to 15 residues. Germline V CDR1 and CDR2: MNHEY, SMNVEV (reference sequence). CDR3 sequence: CASSLELGLTDTQYF. The CDR3 DNA sequence: TGTGCCAGCAGTCTAGAACTTGGGCTCACAGATACGCAGTATTTT.

This clonotype was seen a few times. V gene TRBV5-6 combines with J gene TRBJ1-4; D not resolved. V lost 2 bases to trimming and J lost 7 bases, with 9 bases between them. Germline V gene data show CDR1 as SGHDT and CDR2 as YYEEEE. The CDR3 has 13 residues. The CDR3 protein is CASSFTSAEKLFF. DNA of the CDR3: TGTGCCAGCAGCTTCACATCCGCTGAAAAACTGTTTTTT.

This clonotype was seen repeatedly, ten times or more. The rearrangement uses TRBV12-3 or TRBV12-4 and TRBJ1-5; a weak D match, TRBD1 (6 bases). This CDR3 region has 14 residues. V gave up 3 bases and J gave up 6 bases, with 12 bases separating them. The CDR3 region is CASSLGGGGQPQHF. The CDR3 DNA is TGTGCCAGCAGTTTGGGGGGCGGAGGTCAGCCCCAGCATTTT.

The table lists this clonotype with a few counts. The chain joins TRBV4-1 to TRBJ2-7, with D possibly being TRBD1 (6 bases). The CDR3 is 15 amino acids. Trimming removed 1 base from V and 0 bases from J, with 10 bases in between. In germline, CDR1 is MGHRA, CDR2 YSYEKL. The CDR3: CASSQAGDSSYEQYF. CDR3 in DNA: TGCGCCAGCAGCCAAGCAGGGGATAGCTCCTACGAGCAGTACTTC.

The chain employs TRBV29-1 and TRBJ2-7; D gene unclear. CDR3 length: 13 residues. Germline lookup yields CDR1 SQVTM and CDR2 ANQGSEA. V lost 4 bases and J 2 bases, leaving 12 bases between the germline ends. CDR3 in DNA: TGCAGCGTTGTCAGCAGCGATACCTACGAGCAGTACTTC. Its protein is CSVVSSDTYEQYF.

The rearrangement joins TRBV7-9 to TRBJ2-1; TRBD2 matches 7 bases. This CDR3 spans 13 amino acids. Germline CDR1 and CDR2: SEHNR and FQNEAQ (reference sequence). Germline trimming cut 6 bases from V and 3 bases from J; bases unmatched to any gene: 2. Written as DNA, the CDR3 is TGTGCCAGCAGGGGGACTAACTACAATGAGCAGTTCTTC. Its translation: CASRGTNYNEQFF.

This clonotype was detected many times. The chain links TRBV4-2 to TRBJ2-6, with D possibly called TRBD1 or TRBD2 (5 bases each). V was cut by 1 base and J by 0 bases, with 7 bases left in between. The CDR3 contains 16 residues. The V gene's germline CDR1 is LGHNA and CDR2 YNFKEQ. In nucleotides, the CDR3 is TGTGCCAGCAGCCAAGTAGGGACCTCTGGGGCCAACGTCCTGACTTTC. Protein product: CASSQVGTSGANVLTF.

In its sample, this clonotype was seen many times. The rearrangement uses TRBV24-1 and TRBJ2-7; 10 nucleotides agree with TRBD1. The junction had 0 bases not matched to a gene; V was cut back by 3 bases and J by 2 bases. Germline V gene lookup returns CDR1 KGHDR and CDR2 SFDVKD. The CDR3 is 14 amino acids. CDR3 bases: TGTGCCACCAGTGATGGGACAGGGGCCTACGAGCAGTACTTC. Translating it yields CATSDGTGAYEQYF.

In its sample, this clonotype was seen many times. The chain has TRBV12-3 or TRBV12-4 and TRBJ2-1; 9 bases fit TRBD2. The CDR3 contains 15 residues. V dropped 5 bases and J dropped 6; count of bases not matched to a gene: 8. The chain's CDR3 is CASSPFAGGLNEQFF. The CDR3, as DNA: TGTGCCAGCAGTCCCTTTGCGGGAGGGCTCAATGAGCAGTTCTTC.

This clonotype has just a few counts. V and J are TRBV28 and TRBJ1-6, with TRBD1 as a possible D gene (6 bases). With 3 bases removed from V and 6 bases from J, the gap between germline ends came to 15 bases. CDR1 is MDHEN and CDR2 is SYDVKM in the germline V gene. The CDR3 length is 16 residues. The CDR3: CASSFRGSISNSPLHF. Here the CDR3 DNA reads TGTGCCAGCAGTTTCAGGGGTAGCATTAGTAATTCACCCCTCCACTTT. Complete variable domain (other parts from reference TRBV28 and TRBJ1-6): DVKVTQSSRYLVKRTGEKVFLECVQDMDHENMFWYRQDPGLGLRLIYFSYDVKMKEKGDIPEGYSVSREKKERFSLILESASTNQTSMYLCASSFRGSISNSPLHFGNGTRLTVT.

The sample holds a few counts of this clonotype. This sequence joins TRBV12-3 or TRBV12-4 and TRBJ2-2; tentatively, D is TRBD1 (6 bases). The V gene lost 5 bases and the J gene lost 1 base, with 17 bases spanning the gap. The CDR3 totals 17 residues. CDR3 residues: CASSDTRDTVNTGELFF. CDR3 bases: TGTGCCAGCAGTGATACCCGGGACACTGTGAACACCGGGGAGCTGTTTTTT.

V is TRBV28 and J is TRBJ1-1; possibly TRBD1 for D (6 bases). The V end lost 2 bases, the J end lost 0 bases, and 13 bases lay between the germline ends. This CDR3 is built from 16 residues. The germline gives CDR1 MDHEN, CDR2 SYDVKM. The CDR3 spells CASSLGRGQMNTEAFF. DNA of the CDR3: TGTGCCAGCAGTTTAGGGAGGGGACAAATGAACACTGAAGCTTTCTTT.

This rearrangement joins TRBV2 to TRBJ2-3, with TRBD2 matching over 7 bases. From germline, CDR1 is SNHLY and CDR2 FYNNEI. V trimming: 6 bases; J trimming: 10 bases; junction bases outside the gene matches: 19. The length of the CDR3 is 16 residues. The CDR3 here is CASSNPRLETSAAQYF. The CDR3 nucleotides read TGTGCCAGCAGCAACCCCCGGCTGGAAACTAGCGCCGCGCAGTATTTT.

The chain recombines TRBV24-1 with TRBJ1-4, with unresolved D. Between the trimmed V and J ends, which lost 3 bases and 8 bases, there was a span of 18 bases. The CDR3 totals 16 residues. Germline V gene sequence: CDR1 KGHDR, CDR2 SFDVKD. CDR3 DNA: TGTGCCACCAGTGATCCCCAAGTGGGCCGGGAGGAAAAACTGTTTTTT. Amino acid sequence: CATSDPQVGREEKLFF.

The chain recombines TRBV24-1 with TRBJ2-3; 8 bases map to TRBD2. The CDR3 extends over 16 amino acids. The V gene end was trimmed by 4 bases and the J gene end by 0 bases; junction bases not matched to a gene: 5. Germline V gene lookup returns CDR1 KGHDR and CDR2 SFDVKD. CDR3 sequence: CATSDTGGPSTDTQYF. The CDR3, as DNA: TGTGCCACCAGTGACACGGGGGGGCCCAGCACAGATACGCAGTATTTT.

Only a few counts were recorded for this clonotype. The chain couples TRBV5-1 to TRBJ2-1; D is perhaps TRBD2 (5 bases). The CDR3 runs to 14 residues. With 0 bases removed from V and 4 bases from J, the gap between germline ends came to 8 bases. Germline V gene lookup returns CDR1 SGHRS and CDR2 YFSETQ. CDR3 in DNA: TGCGCCAGCAGCTTGGAGGAGCGGTACAATGAGCAGTTCTTC. Encoded protein: CASSLEERYNEQFF.

This clonotype has only a few counts. This chain connects TRBV7-9 to TRBJ2-5; TRBD2 aligns across 8 bases. The CDR3 spans 17 residues. With 1 base clipped from V and 1 base from J, the junction kept 8 bases outside the gene matches. Germline lookup yields CDR1 SEHNR and CDR2 FQNEAQ (reference sequence). CDR3: CASSLVYSGTFQETQYF. The CDR3 coding sequence is TGTGCCAGCAGCTTAGTTTATAGCGGGACCTTCCAAGAGACCCAGTACTTC.

This clonotype came up many times. The genes are TRBV7-8 and TRBJ2-1; D tentatively fits TRBD1 or TRBD2 (5 bases each). Trimming took off 5 bases at V and 2 bases at J, with 10 bases between the two ends. Looked up from germline, CDR1 is SGHVS and CDR2 is FQNEAQ. The CDR3 loop spans 14 amino acids. The CDR3 sequence is CASSRDGAYNEQFF. In DNA, the CDR3 is TGTGCCAGCAGCCGGGACGGTGCCTACAATGAGCAGTTCTTC.